Below are 17 T cell receptor beta chains sequenced from a single sample in a study of control samples from healthy donors and cancer patients. Here immunoSEQ multiplex PCR was the method, and the copy in TCRdb shows in-frame clones only, minus some. The data contain around 140,000 clones, approximately 93% of them singletons. The specimen was blood. The receptor set was obtained from a man aged 18 to 35 in good health.

The rearrangement uses TRBV6-2 or TRBV6-3 and TRBJ2-3; 7 bases are a match to TRBD2. Germline CDR1 reads MNHEY; CDR2 reads SVGEGT. Trimming removed 2 bases from V and 1 base from J; junction bases left unmatched: 6. The CDR3 runs to 16 residues. CDR3 protein: CASSYPLGGGTDTQYF. CDR3 DNA: TGTGCCAGCAGTTACCCTTTGGGGGGGGGCACAGATACGCAGTATTTT.

This clone was recorded only once. The chain uses TRBV7-2 and TRBJ1-1, with 8 positions matching TRBD1. CDR1 is SGHTA, CDR2 FQGNSA, per germline. V gave up 2 bases and J gave up 7 bases; unmatched junction bases: 9. The CDR3 sequence is 15 residues long. CDR3 in amino acids: CASSLRGQGAGEAFF. The CDR3 bases are TGTGCCAGCAGCTTAAGAGGGCAGGGGGCGGGTGAAGCTTTCTTT.

The V gene is TRBV6-6, the J gene TRBJ2-5, with D perhaps being TRBD1 or TRBD2 (5 bases each). The germline V gene has CDR1 MNHNY and CDR2 SVGAGI (reference sequence). Trimming took 8 bases from V and 9 from J, leaving 19 bases between them. The CDR3 is 13 amino acids. The CDR3 spells CASDRDGRRAQYF. The CDR3 DNA reads TGTGCCAGCGACCGGGACGGTCGACGGGCCCAGTACTTC.

The chain joins TRBV6-1 to TRBJ2-5; TRBD1 agrees at 7 bases. Germline-derived CDR1 and CDR2 are MNHNS and SASEGT. The junction had 10 bases not matched to a gene; V was cut back by 1 base and J by 2 bases. The CDR3 is 17 amino acids. DNA for the CDR3: TGTGCCAGCAGTGAAGGTCTCTCCGGGACAGTACAAGAGACCCAGTACTTC. Translation gives CASSEGLSGTVQETQYF.

The chain carries TRBV18 and TRBJ2-2; unclear D gene. The germline V and J ends were trimmed by 6 bases and 0 bases, with 14 bases remaining between them. Per germline, CDR1 KGHSH and CDR2 LQKENI. This CDR3 spans 16 amino acids. The CDR3 region is CASSGNHGSNTGELFF. CDR3 sequence (DNA): TGTGCCAGCTCCGGCAATCATGGATCGAACACCGGGGAGCTGTTTTTT.

This clone occurred a few times. The genes are TRBV7-9 and TRBJ2-1; D is ambiguous. With 1 base removed from V and 11 bases from J, the gap between germline ends came to 9 bases. Germline CDR1 and CDR2: SEHNR and FQNEAQ (reference sequence). CDR3 length: 12 amino acids. The DNA for the CDR3 is TGTGCCAGCAGCTTAGAGTACTCCCAGCAGTTCTTC. It translates to CASSLEYSQQFF.

This rearrangement joins TRBV6-1 to TRBJ2-1, with a possible D match to TRBD2 (5 bases). CDR1 and CDR2 (germline): MNHNS, SASEGT. The CDR3 has 15 amino acids. V dropped 2 bases and J dropped 6 bases, with 14 bases sitting between them. For the CDR3, the DNA is TGTGCCAGCAGTGAATCCCGGGGAATATCCAATGAGCAGTTCTTC. Translated, it gives CASSESRGISNEQFF.

The chain joins TRBV27 to TRBJ1-2; tentative D call: TRBD1 (5 bases). This CDR3 region has 17 residues. V was cut by 5 bases and J by 0 bases, with 19 bases left in between. Per germline, CDR1 MNHEY and CDR2 SMNVEV (reference sequence). This CDR3 is CASSPYPGTGTNYGYTF. In DNA, the CDR3 is TGTGCCAGCAGTCCCTATCCCGGGACGGGCACTAACTATGGCTACACCTTC.

J is TRBJ2-2 and V is TRBV15; 7 bases line up with TRBD1. CDR3 length: 16 residues. With 5 bases clipped from V and 3 bases from J, the junction kept 9 bases outside the gene matches. The germline CDR1 and CDR2 sequences are LNHNV and YYDKDF (reference sequence). In DNA form, the CDR3 reads TGTGCCACCAGCCGCCGACAGGGTCGAGACACCGGGGAGCTGTTTTTT. Translated: CATSRRQGRDTGELFF.

V and J are TRBV5-1 and TRBJ2-1; D perhaps matches TRBD2 (5 bases). Looked up from germline, CDR1 is SGHRS and CDR2 is YFSETQ. The CDR3 runs 17 residues. V lost 1 base and J 0 bases, leaving 14 bases between the germline ends. The CDR3 DNA is TGCGCCAGCAGCTTGCGCCGGGATATAAGCTCCTACAATGAGCAGTTCTTC. It specifies CASSLRRDISSYNEQFF.

This clone came up once. This chain joins TRBV12-2 and TRBJ2-1; the table names TRBD2, a call not compared with the DNA. TRBV12-2 is noted as a pseudogene. The CDR3 runs to 21 residues. CDR3 DNA: TGTGCAAGTCGCTTAAGGGGTTCAGGACTAGACAGCGGCGGAGGGTTGAATGAGCAGTTCTTC. Translation gives CASRLRGSGLDSGGGLNEQFF.

This chain connects TRBV6-5 to TRBJ1-1; D call uncertain. This CDR3 contains 13 residues. Looked up from germline, CDR1 is MNHEY and CDR2 is SVGAGI. Trimming removed 5 bases from V and 1 base from J, with 8 bases in between. The CDR3 region is CASSPASNTEAFF. In DNA form, the CDR3 reads TGTGCCAGCAGTCCAGCATCGAACACTGAAGCTTTCTTT.

The table lists this clone with a count of one. J is TRBJ2-2 and V is TRBV9, with D tentatively TRBD1 (6 bases). Trimming pared 3 bases from V and 5 bases from J, leaving 14 bases between. The CDR3 has 15 amino acids. Germline lookup yields CDR1 SGDLS and CDR2 YYNGEE. The CDR3 region is CASSAGDTRTGELFF. The CDR3 coding sequence is TGTGCCAGCAGCGCCGGGGACACAAGAACCGGGGAGCTGTTTTTT.

The rearrangement links TRBV29-1 to TRBJ2-1; unclear D gene. Germline CDR1 is SQVTM and CDR2 is ANQGSEA. CDR3 length equals 13 residues. Trimming took 5 bases from V and 0 from J, leaving 8 bases between them. This chain's CDR3 is CSVLSSSYNEQFF. In nucleotides, the CDR3 is TGCAGCGTTCTCAGTAGCTCCTACAATGAGCAGTTCTTC.

The CDR3 bases are TGTGCCATCAGTGAGTTGGGGATCTCTGGGGCCAACGTCCTGACTTTC. Its translation is CAISELGISGANVLTF. The chain couples TRBV10-3 to TRBJ2-6; no clear D gene. The germline gives CDR1 ENHRY, CDR2 SYGVKD. Trimming removed 1 base at V and 0 bases at J, with 7 bases between. This CDR3 contains 16 residues.

This rearrangement joins TRBV6-5 to TRBJ1-3; perhaps TRBD1 as D (5 bases). The germline CDR1 and CDR2 sequences are MNHEY and SVGAGI. V lost 6 bases and J lost 4, with 16 bases in between. This CDR3 spans 15 amino acids. The CDR3 DNA reads TGTGCCAGCAGAAGGGCACAGGCGCGAGGAAACACCATATATTTT. Translating it yields CASRRAQARGNTIYF.

The CDR3 DNA follows: TGTGCCAGCAGTTTAATTGGGGGTTTCTCCTACAATGAGCAGTTCTTC. Translation gives CASSLIGGFSYNEQFF. V usage is TRBV28 and J usage is TRBJ2-1; D is possibly TRBD1 or TRBD2 (5 bases each). The V gene's germline CDR1 is MDHEN and CDR2 SYDVKM. Deletions cut 2 bases from V and 0 bases from J, with 11 bases between. This CDR3 is built from 16 residues.